This T cell receptor (beta chain) stems from a study of cytomegalovirus exposure and HLA in healthy donors. Study-level information: The 550 to 800 first-cohort repertoires and the roughly 130 validation repertoires shared the same platform, a later analysis reported.

Notes on the study in general: Published work reported that the classifier diagnosed cytomegalovirus status with high specificity and sensitivity. CMV antigen specificity was confirmed in vitro for a few CMV-associated chains.

Regarding this clone: Its matching antigen is unknown.

Trimming took 4 bases from V and 1 from J, leaving 16 bases between them. The CDR3 length is 16 residues. Germline V gene sequence: CDR1 SGDLS, CDR2 YYNGEE. The assay was immunoSEQ multiplex PCR, and TCRdb's table has in-frame clones only and misses some. The table lists about 180,000 clones, more than 75% of them singletons. Sequencing input: PBMCs. V usage is TRBV9 and J usage is TRBJ2-3; D unclear. This clonotype was obtained from a woman aged 30 to 39 in good health and CMV-seronegative. The CDR3 nucleotides are TGTGCCAGCAGCACCCAAATGACTGAACGCACAGATACGCAGTATTTT. Protein product: CASSTQMTERTDTQYF.